The 21 T cell receptor beta chains given below trace back to one sample, sequenced in a study of blood T cell repertoires in COVID-19. Clones were read by immunoSEQ multiplex PCR, and TCRdb kept only the in-frame ones, dropping some. The sample has approximately 220,000 clones; roughly 85% are singletons. Input material: PBMCs or T cells enriched from blood (not recorded which). Receptors originate from a woman in her forties or fifties who had been exposed to COVID-19.

This chain joins TRBV19 and TRBJ1-1, with a weak D call TRBD1 (5 bases). The CDR3 runs 12 residues. In germline, CDR1 is LNHDA, CDR2 SQIVND (reference sequence). The ends were cut back, 4 bases at V and 8 bases at J, with 11 bases in the middle. CDR3 in amino acids: CASSRSSGEAFF. The DNA for the CDR3 is TGTGCCAGTAGTAGAAGTTCAGGGGAAGCTTTCTTT. Filled out from reference TRBV19 and TRBJ1-1, the complete variable domain reads DGGITQSPKYLFRKEGQNVTLSCEQNLNHDAMYWYRQDPGQGLRLIYYSQIVNDFQKGDIAEGYSVSREKKESFPLTVTSAQKNPTAFYLCASSRSSGEAFFGQGTRLTVV.

This clone has just a few counts. This rearrangement joins TRBV4-2 to TRBJ1-1; 8 bases agree with TRBD1. Trimming cost V 3 bases and J 5 bases; bases outside gene matches: 8. The CDR3 length is 15 residues. From germline, CDR1 is LGHNA and CDR2 YNFKEQ. CDR3 sequence: CASSHQDRGETEAFF. The CDR3, as DNA: TGTGCCAGCAGCCATCAAGACAGGGGTGAGACTGAAGCTTTCTTT.

This clone has a count of ten or more. This chain links TRBV3-1 (or the pseudogene TRBV3-2) with TRBJ1-1; D possibly corresponds to TRBD1 (6 bases). The CDR3 loop spans 14 amino acids. Trimming left V 3 bases short and J 4 bases short, with 12 bases between. Per germline, CDR1 LGHDT and CDR2 YNNKEL (reference sequence). The chain's CDR3 is CASSHGGGLTEAFF. The CDR3 region has the DNA TGTGCCAGCAGCCACGGGGGGGGCCTCACTGAAGCTTTCTTT.

This chain connects TRBV5-4 to TRBJ2-7; D ambiguous. The CDR3 is 14 residues long. CDR1 is SGHNT and CDR2 is YYREEE in the germline V gene (reference sequence). V lost 4 bases, J lost 2 bases, and 13 bases lay in between. CDR3 coding DNA: TGTGCCAGCAGCCTTGGCCTCGTTCCCTACGAGCAGTACTTC. Translated: CASSLGLVPYEQYF.

The chain is built from TRBV20-1 and TRBJ1-2; the D gene is possibly TRBD1 (5 bases). The V gene lost 8 bases and the J gene lost 4 bases, with 11 bases spanning the gap. The CDR3 has 11 amino acids. Germline CDR1 and CDR2: DFQATT and SNEGSKA (reference sequence). As DNA, the CDR3 is TGCAGTCCTGACAGTTCCTATGGCTACACCTTC. Protein product: CSPDSSYGYTF.

V and J are TRBV9 and TRBJ1-2, with D unresolved. Germline CDR1 is SGDLS and CDR2 is YYNGEE. The CDR3 is 14 residues long. Trimming stripped 6 bases from V and 0 bases from J, with 12 bases between. The CDR3 DNA sequence: TGTGCCAGCACCCTCGGGTACGCTAACTATGGCTACACCTTC. The encoded protein is CASTLGYANYGYTF.

The chain joins TRBV29-1 to TRBJ2-2; 14 bases are shared with TRBD2. V lost 7 bases to trimming and J lost 4 bases; unmatched junction nucleotides: 5. Germline CDR1 is SQVTM and CDR2 is ANQGSEA. CDR3 length: 15 amino acids. In nucleotides, the CDR3 is TGCAGCGCGCAGACTAGCGGGGGGGCCACCGGGGAGCTGTTTTTT. Translating it yields CSAQTSGGATGELFF.

J is TRBJ1-1 and V is TRBV9, with D possibly being TRBD1 (6 bases). The CDR3 is made up of 14 amino acids. The germline V gene encodes CDR1 SGDLS and CDR2 YYNGEE. V dropped 0 bases and J dropped 9 bases, with 15 bases sitting between them. The CDR3 region is CASSVEGGGEQAFF. The CDR3 nucleotides read TGTGCCAGCAGCGTAGAAGGTGGGGGCGAGCAAGCTTTCTTT.

The chain is built from TRBV6-5 and TRBJ2-7; 7 nucleotides line up with TRBD1. V gave up 5 bases and J gave up 1 base; unmatched junction bases: 5. The CDR3 loop spans 14 amino acids. Germline V gene lookup returns CDR1 MNHEY and CDR2 SVGAGI. The CDR3 DNA is TGTGCCAGCAGTCCCCGGGACAGATCCTACGAGCAGTACTTC. It codes for CASSPRDRSYEQYF.

The chain carries TRBV7-9 and TRBJ1-4, with D hard to call. The germline gives CDR1 SEHNR, CDR2 FQNEAQ (reference sequence). The CDR3 is 15 amino acids. V dropped 5 bases and J dropped 3 bases, with 13 bases sitting between them. The CDR3 DNA is TGTGCCAGCAGCCCAACTGGACTGGCTAATGAAAAACTGTTTTTT. Its protein product is CASSPTGLANEKLFF.

The CDR3 coding sequence is TGTGCCAGCAGCTTCCAAGGCGGGGGGGCCGGGGAGCTGTTTTTT. The encoded protein is CASSFQGGGAGELFF. J is TRBJ2-2 and V is TRBV11-1; 9 nucleotides agree with TRBD2. The CDR3 spans 15 residues. CDR1 SGHAT and CDR2 FQDESV come from the germline V gene (reference sequence). The V and J ends lost 3 bases and 6 bases, in that order; junction bases with no gene match: 5. Full variable domain (missing parts from reference TRBV11-1 and TRBJ2-2): EAEVAQSPRYKITEKSQAVAFWCDPISGHATLYWYRQILGQGPELLVQFQDESVVDDSQLPKDRFSAERLKGVDSTLKIQPAELGDSAMYLCASSFQGGGAGELFFGEGSRLTVL.

The rearrangement uses TRBV5-4 and TRBJ2-7, with 9 bases fitting TRBD1. CDR1 is SGHNT and CDR2 is YYREEE in the germline V gene (reference sequence). The CDR3 is 14 residues long. Unmatched junction bases numbered 7, after V lost 5 bases and J lost 4 bases. DNA of the CDR3: TGTGCCAGCAGTTTCGGACAGGGGCGTTACGAGCAGTACTTC. It codes for CASSFGQGRYEQYF. Together with reference TRBV5-4 and TRBJ2-7, the CDR3 gives the full variable domain: ETGVTQSPTHLIKTRGQQVTLRCSSQSGHNTVSWYQQALGQGPQFIFQYYREEENGRGNFPPRFSGLQFPNYSSELNVNALELDDSALYLCASSFGQGRYEQYFGPGTRLTVT.

The rearrangement joins TRBV4-1 to TRBJ2-5, with TRBD1 matching 8 bases. The CDR3 contains 16 residues. CDR1 and CDR2 (germline): MGHRA, YSYEKL. V was clipped by 3 bases and J by 3 bases; unmatched bases: 9. DNA of the CDR3: TGCGCCAGCAGCCACCCCCCCCGGACAGGGAAAGAGACCCAGTACTTC. Translation gives CASSHPPRTGKETQYF.

V usage is TRBV5-4 and J usage is TRBJ1-2; D unclear. V lost 0 bases and J 3 bases, leaving 12 bases between the germline ends. The CDR3 extends over 15 amino acids. From germline, CDR1 is SGHNT and CDR2 YYREEE (reference sequence). The CDR3 region is CASSLETAGYYGYTF. For the CDR3, the DNA is TGTGCCAGCAGCTTGGAAACAGCCGGTTACTATGGCTACACCTTC.

The V gene is TRBV6-2 or TRBV6-3, the J gene TRBJ2-1; 9 positions agree with TRBD1. J lost 16 bases, V lost 4 bases, and 14 bases had no gene match. This CDR3 is built from 14 residues. Looked up from germline, CDR1 is MNHEY and CDR2 is SVGEGT. The CDR3 sequence: CASSFRLGGDRVFF. The CDR3 region has the DNA TGTGCCAGCAGTTTTCGCCTAGGCGGGGACAGGGTTTTCTTC.

This clone has more than one count but fewer than ten. The CDR3 spells CASSYSGDTQYF. The CDR3 DNA follows: TGTGCCAGCAGTTACTCCGGTGATACGCAGTATTTT. The rearrangement links TRBV6-2 or TRBV6-3 to TRBJ2-3; D gene unclear. Trimming removed 0 bases from V and 6 bases from J, with 4 bases in between. The CDR3 length is 12 residues. Germline-derived CDR1 and CDR2 are MNHEY and SVGEGT.

The chain joins TRBV7-2 to TRBJ2-6, with no clear D. The germline gives CDR1 SGHTA, CDR2 FQGNSA. Trimming removed 2 bases at V and 4 bases at J, with 9 bases between. The CDR3 has 15 residues. CDR3 sequence reads: CASSLFAAGANVLTF. The CDR3 DNA follows: TGTGCCAGCAGCTTATTTGCGGCCGGGGCCAACGTCCTGACTTTC.

The chain couples TRBV7-8 to TRBJ1-1; D remains ambiguous. Per the germline V gene, CDR1 is SGHVS and CDR2 is FQNEAQ. Deletions cut 2 bases from V and 2 bases from J, with 9 bases between. CDR3 length equals 14 residues. Here the CDR3 reads CASSLRRANTEAFF. DNA of the CDR3: TGTGCCAGCAGCTTAAGGCGGGCCAACACTGAAGCTTTCTTT.

The V gene is TRBV11-2, the J gene TRBJ1-3; D is uncertain. The CDR3 is 15 amino acids. CDR1 SGHAT and CDR2 FQNNGV come from the germline V gene. V lost 0 bases and J 4 bases, leaving 10 bases between the germline ends. The CDR3 protein is CASSLEVRRGNTIYF. DNA of the CDR3: TGTGCCAGCAGCTTAGAGGTCAGGAGGGGAAACACCATATATTTT.

The V call is TRBV18, the J call TRBJ1-3; the D is unclear. The germline V and J ends were trimmed by 6 bases and 0 bases, with 15 bases remaining between them. This CDR3 spans 16 amino acids. CDR1 is KGHSH, CDR2 LQKENI, per germline. As DNA, the CDR3 is TGTGCCAGCTCGCCAGCCCACGGTTCCTCTGGAAACACCATATATTTT. Encoded protein: CASSPAHGSSGNTIYF.

This chain links TRBV28 with TRBJ1-1; D is perhaps TRBD1 (5 bases). Germline lookup yields CDR1 MDHEN and CDR2 SYDVKM. Trimming removed 3 bases from V and 1 base from J, with 15 bases in between. This CDR3 is 16 amino acids long. The CDR3 loop reads CASSFIYTGQNTEAFF. CDR3 nucleotide sequence: TGTGCCAGCAGTTTTATCTACACAGGTCAGAACACTGAAGCTTTCTTT.